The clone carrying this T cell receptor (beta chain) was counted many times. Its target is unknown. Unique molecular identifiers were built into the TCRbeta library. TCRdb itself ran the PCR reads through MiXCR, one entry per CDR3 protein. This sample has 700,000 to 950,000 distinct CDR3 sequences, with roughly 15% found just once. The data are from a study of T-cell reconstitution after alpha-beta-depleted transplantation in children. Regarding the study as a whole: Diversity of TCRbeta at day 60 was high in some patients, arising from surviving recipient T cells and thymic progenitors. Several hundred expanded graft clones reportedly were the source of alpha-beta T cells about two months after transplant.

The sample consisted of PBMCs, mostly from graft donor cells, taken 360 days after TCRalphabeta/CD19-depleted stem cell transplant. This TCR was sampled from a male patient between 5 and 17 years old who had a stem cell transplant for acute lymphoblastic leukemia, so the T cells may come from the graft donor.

CDR3 coding DNA: TGCGCCAGCAGCTTGGTGGGTGAGCAGTTCTTC. Its translation is CASSLVGEQFF. The chain uses TRBV5-1 and TRBJ2-1; the D is unclear. CDR1 SGHRS and CDR2 YFSETQ come from the germline V gene. The ends were cut back, 0 bases at V and 9 bases at J, with 4 bases in the middle. This CDR3 comprises 11 residues. The variable domain in full, completed from reference TRBV5-1 and TRBJ2-1, reads KAGVTQTPRYLIKTRGQQVTLSCSPISGHRSVSWYQQTPGQGLQFLFEYFSETQRNKGNFPGRFSGRQFSNSRSEMNVSTLELGDSALYLCASSLVGEQFFGPGTRLTVL.